A selection of T cell receptor beta chains follows, all from one sample in a study of blood T cell repertoires in COVID-19. Generated by immunoSEQ multiplex PCR, the TCRdb table keeps only in-frame clones and is missing some. The sample shows 200,000 or so clones, 80% to 90% of them seen only once. Sequencing used peripheral blood. These receptors were taken from a man aged 30-40 years with active or convalescent COVID-19. CDR3s include the opening cysteine and the closing phenylalanine or tryptophan.

j_call v_call cdr3_aa
TRBJ2-1 TRBV19 CASSMWPQISYNEQFF
TRBJ2-2 TRBV3-1/TRBV3-2 CASSPLGDQNTGELFF
TRBJ1-5 TRBV30 CAWSAPIVNQPQHF
TRBJ2-5 TRBV19 CASSTGETQYF
TRBJ2-2 TRBV7-2 CASSLGLATGELFF
TRBJ1-4 TRBV6-1 CASSEGRGGVEKLFF
TRBJ1-1 TRBV18 CASSTGENTEAFF
TRBJ2-1 TRBV30 CAWDSVQFF
TRBJ1-1 TRBV24-1 CATSEGGSNTEAFF
TRBJ2-2 TRBV18 CASSPTTGRTGELFF
TRBJ2-3 TRBV5-4 CASSLARGLAGGREYF
TRBJ1-5 TRBV6-5 CASRQTTNQPQHF
TRBJ2-6 TRBV5-4 CASSLEGATSGANVLTF
TRBJ2-2 TRBV7-2 CASSNWDRGLNTGELFF
TRBJ1-1 TRBV6-2/TRBV6-3 CASSEQGGPMNTEAFF
TRBJ2-5 TRBV6-5 CASSYDPGQGRETQYF
TRBJ1-2 TRBV15 CATSREGTGDDYGYTF
TRBJ2-1 TRBV7-9 CASSFLTGVSGNEQFF
TRBJ1-1 TRBV9 CASSDRREKGTEAFF
TRBJ2-5 TRBV6-2/TRBV6-3 CASSYRQGAWETQYF
TRBJ1-1 TRBV12-3/TRBV12-4 CASSFGPTEAFF
TRBJ1-5 TRBV19 CASARTGPSNQPQHF
TRBJ1-1 TRBV2 CASSAQGGGTEAFF
TRBJ2-1 TRBV2 CASRDRGSYNEQFF
TRBJ2-6 TRBV4-3 CASSQDRSVGQGVSGANVLTF
TRBJ2-5 TRBV7-9 CASSLPTEETQYF
TRBJ1-2 TRBV25-1 CASSTGGVSYGYTF
TRBJ1-4 TRBV30 CAWSEGQGVQKLFF
TRBJ1-4 TRBV9 CASSVDEGKAYEKLFF
TRBJ2-3 TRBV4-3 CASSQEPDRGPDTQYF
TRBJ1-5 TRBV4-1 CASSQASQVNQPQHF
TRBJ1-1 TRBV5-1 CASSETGEDTTEAFF
TRBJ2-1 TRBV6-6 CASSYSYSSSYNEQFF
TRBJ1-6 TRBV19 CASSMGTGVTSPLHF
TRBJ1-1 TRBV30 CAWSVLKNTEAFF
TRBJ2-3 TRBV27 CASSPRQGTDTQYF
TRBJ1-1 TRBV9 CASSPFWNTEAFF
TRBJ1-3 TRBV18 CASSPLMGQSGNTIYF
TRBJ2-4 TRBV11-2 CASSSRDAKNIQYF
TRBJ1-2 TRBV4-3 CASSQGLRGSNYGYTF
TRBJ1-2 TRBV7-9 CATHYGDRGLVGNGYTF
TRBJ1-1 TRBV6-1 CASSEPGQGPEAFF
TRBJ2-3 TRBV5-8 CASSSNPGLVTDTQYF
TRBJ1-1 TRBV24-1 CATKHGENTEAFF
TRBJ2-1 TRBV7-2 CASSLAPREVFFGNEQFF
TRBJ2-6 TRBV7-2 CASSGGAGANVLTF
TRBJ1-5 TRBV10-1 CASAIAGNQPQHF
TRBJ2-7 TRBV7-2 CASGRGQSYEQYF